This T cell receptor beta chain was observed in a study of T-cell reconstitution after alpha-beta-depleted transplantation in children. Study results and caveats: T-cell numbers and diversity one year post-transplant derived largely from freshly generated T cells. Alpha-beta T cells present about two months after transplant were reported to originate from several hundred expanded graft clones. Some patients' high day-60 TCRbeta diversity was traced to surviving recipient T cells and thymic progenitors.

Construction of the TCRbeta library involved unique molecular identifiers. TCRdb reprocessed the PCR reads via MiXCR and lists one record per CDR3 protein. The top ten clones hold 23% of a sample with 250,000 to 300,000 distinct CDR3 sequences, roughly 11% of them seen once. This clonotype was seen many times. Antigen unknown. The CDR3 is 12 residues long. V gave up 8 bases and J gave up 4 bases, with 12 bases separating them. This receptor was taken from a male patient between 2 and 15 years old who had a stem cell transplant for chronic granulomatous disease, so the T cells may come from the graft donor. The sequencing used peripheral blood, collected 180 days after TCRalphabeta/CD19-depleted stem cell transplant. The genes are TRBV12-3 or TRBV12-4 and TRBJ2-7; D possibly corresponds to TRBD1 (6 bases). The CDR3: CASGYTGYEQYF. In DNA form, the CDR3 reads TGTGCCAGCGGATATACAGGGTACGAGCAGTACTTC.